This record covers a single T cell receptor beta chain. The antigen is undetermined. PCR was performed a second time for roughly 6 to 12 cycles using a sample-barcoded 5' primer and a J-beta primer mix. The study obtained at least 3 million CDR3-containing paired-end reads from every sample. TCRdb re-called the 5' RACE reads with MiXCR, one entry per CDR3 protein. The sample contains around 970,000 distinct CDR3 sequences, just over 50% of which appear only once. This sample is part of a study of blood T cells in healthy people across ages. Total RNA amounts of at least 6 micrograms were extracted per sample. Study-level results: Greater diversity and more naive CD4+ cells were seen in long-lived donors than in aged donors. Across samples, TCR beta diversity tracked strongly with naive T cell percentage.

Sequenced sample: blood. The sequence was obtained from a woman aged 60-75 years in good health.

The CDR3 coding sequence is TGCAGCGTTAGGCTCAGCCACACTGAAGCTTTCTTT. Protein: CSVRLSHTEAFF. This rearrangement joins TRBV29-1 to TRBJ1-1; D unresolved. The germline V and J ends were trimmed by 5 bases and 3 bases, with 10 bases remaining between them. In germline, CDR1 is SQVTM, CDR2 ANQGSEA. This CDR3 is built from 12 residues.